The rows below give T cell receptor beta chains drawn from one sample of a study of identical twins. Each CDR3 protein gets one entry after TCRdb re-called the 5' RACE reads with MiXCR. The profile shows roughly 250,000 distinct CDR3 sequences, about 7.3% of them singletons. These data also formed part of another study, on yellow fever vaccine responses in identical twins.

What was sequenced was memory (CD45RO+) T cells sorted from blood. All receptors come from a woman aged 18-35 years in good health. CDR3s include the opening cysteine and the closing phenylalanine or tryptophan. A D gene is named only where the DNA matches it firmly. Size is stated for part of the rows, as once, few or many counts, or as a class when the clone is expanded.

J gene: TRBJ2-1; D gene: NA; clone size: NA; V gene: TRBV6-1; CDR3 DNA: TGTGCCAGCAGCCCAACCAATAATTTCTACAATGAGCAGTTCTTC; CDR3 protein: CASSPTNNFYNEQFF
J gene: TRBJ2-5; D gene: NA; clone size: NA; V gene: TRBV7-2; CDR3 DNA: TGTGCCAGCAGCTTAGAGGGATCCGGGTTCGCCCAGTACTTC; CDR3 protein: CASSLEGSGFAQYF
J gene: TRBJ2-1; D gene: NA; clone size: many; V gene: TRBV5-1; CDR3 DNA: TGCGCCAGCAGCTTGGACTACGCCGGGAAGAAGTTCTTC; CDR3 protein: CASSLDYAGKKFF
J gene: TRBJ2-5; D gene: NA; clone size: few; V gene: TRBV29-1; CDR3 DNA: TGCAGCGTTGACTCGGGACGCCCAGGCGAGACCCAGTACTTC; CDR3 protein: CSVDSGRPGETQYF
J gene: TRBJ2-1; D gene: TRBD2; clone size: many; V gene: TRBV7-8; CDR3 DNA: TGTGCCAGCAGCAGGAGCGGGAGTGAGCAGTTCTTC; CDR3 protein: CASSRSGSEQFF
J gene: TRBJ2-5; D gene: NA; clone size: many; V gene: TRBV3-1; CDR3 DNA: TGTGCCAGCAGAAGGGACACCCAAGGAGAGACCCAGTACTTC; CDR3 protein: CASRRDTQGETQYF
J gene: TRBJ2-7; D gene: NA; clone size: few; V gene: TRBV20-1; CDR3 DNA: TGCAGTGCCCAGACTAGGACCCACGAGCAGTACTTC; CDR3 protein: CSAQTRTHEQYF
J gene: TRBJ2-2; D gene: NA; clone size: few; V gene: TRBV28; CDR3 DNA: TGTGCCAGCAGTTTAGGGTCTCCTCCCGGGGAGCTGTTTTTT; CDR3 protein: CASSLGSPPGELFF
J gene: TRBJ1-1; D gene: NA; clone size: many; V gene: TRBV7-8; CDR3 DNA: TGTGCCAGCAGCTTAGTCTGGGGCGGGGGGACTGAAGCTTTCTTT; CDR3 protein: CASSLVWGGGTEAFF
J gene: TRBJ2-2; D gene: NA; clone size: NA; V gene: TRBV10-1; CDR3 DNA: TGCGCCAGCAGTGACAGGCCGAACACCGGGGAGCTGTTTTTT; CDR3 protein: CASSDRPNTGELFF
J gene: TRBJ2-2; D gene: NA; clone size: many; V gene: TRBV27; CDR3 DNA: TGTGCCAGCAGATGGTTCACGACCGGGGAGCTGTTTTTT; CDR3 protein: CASRWFTTGELFF
J gene: TRBJ1-5; D gene: TRBD1; clone size: NA; V gene: TRBV12-3/TRBV12-4; CDR3 DNA: TGTGCCAGCAACGCCGGACAGGGTGCCCCCTCGAGCAATCAGCCCCAGCATTTT; CDR3 protein: CASNAGQGAPSSNQPQHF
J gene: TRBJ2-2; D gene: NA; clone size: NA; V gene: TRBV7-6; CDR3 DNA: TGTGCCAGCAGCTTAGCGGATCTCCAGGCCTGGACCGGGGAGCTGTTTTTT; CDR3 protein: CASSLADLQAWTGELFF
J gene: TRBJ2-3; D gene: TRBD2; clone size: NA; V gene: TRBV5-1; CDR3 DNA: TGCGCCAGCAGCCTAAATCCTAGCGGAACCACAGATACGCAGTATTTT; CDR3 protein: CASSLNPSGTTDTQYF
J gene: TRBJ1-1; D gene: NA; clone size: NA; V gene: TRBV9; CDR3 DNA: TGTGCCAGCAGCGCCCAGACTGAAGCCCAAAGGGCTTTCTTT; CDR3 protein: CASSAQTEAQRAFF
J gene: TRBJ2-2; D gene: NA; clone size: many; V gene: TRBV5-1; CDR3 DNA: TGCGCCAGCAGCATTGGACACGCGGGAACCGGGGAGCTGTTTTTT; CDR3 protein: CASSIGHAGTGELFF
J gene: TRBJ2-1; D gene: TRBD1; clone size: NA; V gene: TRBV5-1; CDR3 DNA: TGCGCCAGCAGCTATGCGACAGGGACCCTCAATGAGCAGTTCTTC; CDR3 protein: CASSYATGTLNEQFF
J gene: TRBJ1-1; D gene: TRBD1; clone size: many; V gene: TRBV20-1; CDR3 DNA: TGCAGTGCTAGCGTAGGGGGCGGTGAAGCTTTCTTT; CDR3 protein: CSASVGGGEAFF
J gene: TRBJ2-3; D gene: NA; clone size: many; V gene: TRBV21-1; CDR3 DNA: TGTGCCAGCAGCAAAGTGGTAGCCATCACAGATACGCAGTATTTT; CDR3 protein: CASSKVVAITDTQYF
J gene: TRBJ2-2; D gene: NA; clone size: NA; V gene: TRBV18; CDR3 DNA: TGTGCCAGCTCACCACCGGGGGGGCTGAACACCGGGGAGCTGTTTTTT; CDR3 protein: CASSPPGGLNTGELFF
J gene: TRBJ2-2; D gene: NA; clone size: NA; V gene: TRBV12-3/TRBV12-4; CDR3 DNA: TGTGCCAGCAGTTTACTCCAGGAAAGCACCGGGGAGCTGTTTTTT; CDR3 protein: CASSLLQESTGELFF
J gene: TRBJ1-5; D gene: TRBD1; clone size: few; V gene: TRBV29-1; CDR3 DNA: TGCAGCGTACAGGGGGCTGGTCAGCCCCAGCATTTT; CDR3 protein: CSVQGAGQPQHF
J gene: TRBJ1-2; D gene: NA; clone size: many; V gene: TRBV25-1; CDR3 DNA: TGTGCCAGCAGAGGGACTGTTAGAGGCTACACCTTC; CDR3 protein: CASRGTVRGYTF
J gene: TRBJ2-3; D gene: NA; clone size: NA; V gene: TRBV2; CDR3 DNA: TGTGCCAGCAGGGACCTCCGCTACGATACGCAGTATTTT; CDR3 protein: CASRDLRYDTQYF
J gene: TRBJ2-3; D gene: NA; clone size: few; V gene: TRBV14; CDR3 DNA: TGTGCCAGCAGCCCTCGGCGCCGCGGGCCCACAGATACGCAGTATTTT; CDR3 protein: CASSPRRRGPTDTQYF